This T cell receptor (beta chain) originates from a study of cytomegalovirus exposure and HLA in healthy donors listed by TCRdb under 2017. For context, the study as a whole: According to a later analysis, the roughly 130 validation repertoires were produced on the same platform as the roughly 720 repertoires of the first cohort. To predict cytomegalovirus infection status, the study combined high-throughput TCR immunosequencing, statistical association of individual TCRs with disease status, and machine learning. In addition to the first cohort of approximately 650 subjects, a separate validation cohort of 100 to 150 different subjects was used. The study aimed to test whether cataloging public T cell receptors could reveal signatures of past pathogen exposure. Overall study outcomes, separate from this receptor: A later analysis lacked HLA typing for the validation cohort, so it scored co-occurrence in that cohort across all 110 or so repertoires. Most TCR sequences were observed very rarely across donors, whereas some public TCRs were present in many individuals. Cytomegalovirus status was reported to be diagnosed by the classifier with high specificity and sensitivity in both the original and validation cohorts. A few of the identified cytomegalovirus-associated TCR beta chains were confirmed in vitro to be specific for cytomegalovirus antigens. The authors suggested that the approach could potentially be extended to other disease states and immunological phenotypes. Of the cluster scores, around 95% were above 0 in a later analysis, which found that TCRs clustered in the first cohort also tended to co-occur in the 95 to 150 validation repertoires. In the study, 150 to 200 TCR beta chains were listed as associated with cytomegalovirus.

The donors belonged to the validation cohort of approximately 130 subjects, which was separate from the roughly 700-subject first cohort. As regards this clone: Its antigen specificity is not known. No base-level quality is on record; no much larger clone is a single base apart.

To prepare the library, the immunoSEQ multiplex PCR assay was applied. As for how the authors treated the data: A statistical classification framework was developed to diagnose cytomegalovirus status using the catalog of TCR beta chain sequences. TCRdb took this table from immuneACCESS and kept in-frame rearrangements with V and J called. Such tables lack part of the clones; where checked against another copy, unresolved V genes explain under half of the gap, and the rest is unexplained. V and J calls plus clone size are reproduced from that table; the DNA served to infer D and trimming. This sample gives about 78,000 clones in total; 90% to 97% of them show up just once. Approximately 1.5% of the sample rests with the top ten. This clonotype was obtained from a young man in good health and CMV-seropositive. Material for sequencing was PBMCs.

The CDR3 has the sequence CASSLTSGFYEQYF. The DNA reads as follows: TGCGCCAGCAGCTTGACTAGCGGGTTCTACGAGCAGTACTTC. This receptor chain uses TRBV5-1 and TRBJ2-7, and 9 junctional nucleotides match TRBD2. The CDR3 starts with the cysteine, ends with the phenylalanine, and has 14 residues. Left in the record is the CDR3 DNA by itself, 42 bases read in frame from the first base. Trimming leaves V shorter by 1 base and J shorter by 3 bases, with the junction holding 2 bases beyond the gene matches. In the germline V gene, CDR1 corresponds to SGHRS and CDR2 to YFSETQ.